One and the same sample provided the 5 T cell receptor beta chains below, sequenced in a study of blood T cells in healthy people across ages. Primed by a sample-barcoded 5' primer and a J-beta primer mix, a second PCR proceeded for 7 to 11 cycles. TCRdb reprocessed the 5' RACE reads via MiXCR and lists one record per CDR3 protein. Of 1.5 million or so distinct CDR3 sequences detected, roughly 40% appear once; the ten largest clones hold 6.5% to 10%. The specimen sequenced was blood. The receptors originated from a woman aged 18-29 years in good health.

V usage is TRBV27 and J usage is TRBJ2-5, with D unresolved. CDR1 and CDR2 (germline): MNHEY, SMNVEV (reference sequence). The CDR3 loop spans 14 amino acids. V lost 2 bases and J lost 5, with 12 bases in between. The CDR3 nucleotides are TGTGCCAGCAGTTTAGGGCTAAATCGGGAGACCCAGTACTTC. It translates to CASSLGLNRETQYF.

This clonotype was recorded a few times. This chain links TRBV30 with TRBJ1-1; D is uncertain. There are 12 residues in the CDR3. V was pared by 2 bases and J by 7 bases, with 11 bases between. The V gene's germline CDR1 is GTSNPN and CDR2 SVGIG (reference sequence). The chain's CDR3 is CAWSRSGLEAFF. Here the CDR3 DNA reads TGTGCCTGGAGTCGGTCTGGGCTTGAAGCTTTCTTT. Drawing the rest from reference TRBV30 and TRBJ1-1, the complete variable domain is SQTIHQWPATLVQPVGSPLSLECTVEGTSNPNLYWYRQAAGRGLQLLFYSVGIGQISSEVPQNLSASRPQDRQFILSSKKLLLSDSGFYLCAWSRSGLEAFFGQGTRLTVV.

This sequence joins TRBV6-5 and TRBJ2-3, with 7 bases that match TRBD1. Germline lookup yields CDR1 MNHEY and CDR2 SVGAGI. V lost 6 bases and J lost 4; bases outside the gene matches: 7. The CDR3 covers 14 residues. The CDR3 DNA reads TGTGCCAGCAGCCAAGACAGGGTTCCAGATACGCAGTATTTT. Protein product: CASSQDRVPDTQYF.

The chain uses TRBV20-1 and TRBJ2-6; D is uncertain. The CDR3 extends over 16 amino acids. Germline V lookup: CDR1 DFQATT, CDR2 SNEGSKA (reference sequence). Trimming cost V 0 bases and J 1 base, with 10 bases left between them. The CDR3 spells CSARDHAGSGANVLTF. CDR3 coding DNA: TGCAGTGCTAGAGATCACGCCGGTTCTGGGGCCAACGTCCTGACTTTC.

This clonotype came up a few times. The chain joins TRBV4-1 to TRBJ1-2; D not resolved. Germline V CDR1 and CDR2: MGHRA, YSYEKL. The V gene lost 0 bases and the J gene lost 5 bases, with 16 bases spanning the gap. The CDR3 length is 16 residues. This chain's CDR3 is CASSQDTPGVGYGYTF. DNA of the CDR3: TGCGCCAGCAGCCAAGATACCCCCGGGGTGGGATATGGCTACACCTTC.